Listed below are T cell receptor beta chains from one sample, sequenced in a study of T-cell memory formation after mild COVID-19. From the 5' RACE reads, TCRdb called clonotypes with MiXCR, one entry per CDR3 protein. Of some 130,000 distinct CDR3 sequences in the sample, approximately 15% were seen once. The specimen was PBMCs or a T cell subset sorted from them (not recorded which). These receptors originate from an adult woman who had mild COVID-19 (a few samples of this study predate the infection). Cell type and time point are not known. Both conserved end residues are part of each CDR3. D genes are given only for firm matches. The size field is filled for only some rows; it gives once, few, many or a size class.

CDR3 | DNA | J | D | size | V
CASLRGGYNEQFF | TGTGCCAGCCTTAGGGGGGGATACAATGAGCAGTTCTTC | TRBJ2-1 | . | . | TRBV28
CASSQRTSGASSYEQYF | TGTGCCAGCAGCCAACGGACTAGCGGAGCAAGCTCCTACGAGCAGTACTTC | TRBJ2-7 | TRBD2 | few | TRBV13
CASSLMFGGVSTDTQYF | TGTGCCAGCAGCCTGATGTTCGGCGGGGTTAGCACAGATACGCAGTATTTT | TRBJ2-3 | . | many | TRBV7-9
CASSQDFTDTQYF | TGCGCCAGCAGCCAGGACTTCACAGATACGCAGTATTTT | TRBJ2-3 | . | few | TRBV5-1
CASSGSGRETGELFF | TGTGCCAGCAGCGGTAGCGGGAGGGAGACCGGGGAGCTGTTTTTT | TRBJ2-2 | TRBD2 | . | TRBV9
CASSEKYYGYTF | TGTGCCAGCAGTGAAAAATACTATGGCTACACCTTC | TRBJ1-2 | . | . | TRBV6-1
CASRPGLVAYEQYF | TGTGCCAGCAGGCCGGGACTAGTAGCCTACGAGCAGTACTTC | TRBJ2-7 | TRBD2 | . | TRBV6-2/TRBV6-3
CSVVGGYGYTF | TGCAGCGTTGTGGGGGGCTATGGCTACACCTTC | TRBJ1-2 | . | few | TRBV29-1
CASKGGDQETQYF | TGCGCCAGCAAAGGCGGGGACCAAGAGACCCAGTACTTC | TRBJ2-5 | . | few | TRBV5-1
CASSDYRTGHKETQYF | TGTGCCAGCAGTGATTATAGGACAGGGCACAAAGAGACCCAGTACTTC | TRBJ2-5 | TRBD1 | . | TRBV3-1
CASSTRLARYMNTEAFF | TGTGCCAGTAGTACCCGCCTTGCGAGATACATGAACACTGAAGCTTTCTTT | TRBJ1-1 | . | . | TRBV19
CASSSSWGDTGPTEQYF | TGTGCCAGCAGTTCCTCTTGGGGGGACACCGGGCCCACCGAGCAGTACTTC | TRBJ2-7 | . | few | TRBV12-3/TRBV12-4
CATSDLGYGYTF | TGTGCCACCAGTGACCTTGGCTATGGCTACACCTTC | TRBJ1-2 | . | few | TRBV24-1
CASSFSGLGFEQFF | TGTGCCAGCAGTTTTTCGGGACTAGGTTTTGAGCAGTTCTTC | TRBJ2-1 | TRBD2 | many | TRBV12-3/TRBV12-4
CASSPGAGANSPLHF | TGTGCCAGCAGTCCCGGAGCAGGGGCAAATTCACCCCTCCACTTT | TRBJ1-6 | . | . | TRBV12-3/TRBV12-4
CASTLDRPRMTFF | TGTGCCAGCACCCTAGACAGGCCCCGCATGACTTTCTTT | TRBJ1-1 | . | . | TRBV12-3/TRBV12-4
CASSLGRRYGYTF | TGTGCCAGCAGCTTAGGGCGACGCTATGGCTACACCTTC | TRBJ1-2 | . | . | TRBV7-9
CASSLRPPGHQNAGELFF | TGTGCCAGCAGCTTACGACCGCCGGGACACCAGAACGCCGGGGAGCTGTTTTTT | TRBJ2-2 | . | . | TRBV7-3
CASSQEGHRTYEQYF | TGTGCCAGCAGCCAAGAGGGGCACAGAACCTACGAGCAGTACTTC | TRBJ2-7 | . | few | TRBV5-5
CASAPVRDRVGNTIYF | TGTGCCAGCGCCCCTGTCCGGGACCGCGTAGGAAACACCATATATTTT | TRBJ1-3 | . | . | TRBV12-3/TRBV12-4
CASSVSDSPGYGYTF | TGTGCCAGCAGCGTTTCAGACAGTCCCGGCTATGGCTACACCTTC | TRBJ1-2 | . | . | TRBV9
CASSPPYEQYF | TGTGCCAGCTCACCACCCTACGAGCAGTACTTC | TRBJ2-7 | . | . | TRBV18
CASSQDLMGTNGYTF | TGCGCCAGCAGCCAAGATTTGATGGGGACTAATGGCTACACCTTC | TRBJ1-2 | . | few | TRBV4-1
CASSIGTALEAFF | TGCGCCAGCAGCATCGGGACAGCTCTAGAGGCTTTCTTT | TRBJ1-1 | TRBD1 | few | TRBV5-1
CASSPTDYGYTF | TGTGCCAGCTCTCCTACGGACTATGGCTACACCTTC | TRBJ1-2 | . | few | TRBV6-6
CASSLFGSETQYF | TGTGCCAGCAGCTTATTCGGCTCAGAGACCCAGTACTTC | TRBJ2-5 | . | . | TRBV7-6
CASSPATEAGHQEVRTEAFF | TGTGCCAGCTCACCCGCGACAGAGGCGGGTCACCAGGAAGTCCGCACTGAAGCTTTCTTT | TRBJ1-1 | . | . | TRBV18
CASSLVAGVNEQFF | TGTGCCAGCAGCTTAGTAGCGGGGGTTAATGAGCAGTTCTTC | TRBJ2-1 | TRBD2 | few | TRBV7-9
CASSLVAGGETQYF | TGTGCCAGCAGCTTAGTCGCGGGGGGAGAGACCCAGTACTTC | TRBJ2-5 | TRBD2 | few | TRBV7-9